The clone carrying this TCR beta chain was counted many times. Its cognate antigen is unknown. The same CDR3 arises from other DNA sequences in this sample as well. Sequencing was performed on unsorted PBMC DNA using ten immunoSEQ deep assay plates. Clones were read by immunoSEQ multiplex PCR, and TCRdb kept only the in-frame ones, dropping some. In the table there are 400,000 to 550,000 clones, approximately 79% of which are singletons. The CDR3 spans 13 residues. With V trimmed by 7 bases and J by 4 bases, 4 bases remained unmatched. From germline, CDR1 is LNHDA and CDR2 SQIVND (reference sequence). The data derive from a study of shared clonotypes between healthy human individuals. General study results and limits: Clonotype sharing among donors likely depends on sequencing depth. The sampled material consisted only of blood, and tissue repertoires are likely to differ.

The receptor comes from a woman in her 40s in good health. Some clones in this sample may be carry-over from other donors' samples. Sequenced input: PBMCs. V is TRBV19 and J is TRBJ1-5; TRBD1 aligns across 7 bases. The CDR3 loop is CASTGTANQPQHF. In nucleotides, the CDR3 is TGTGCCAGTACTGGGACAGCTAATCAGCCCCAGCATTTT.